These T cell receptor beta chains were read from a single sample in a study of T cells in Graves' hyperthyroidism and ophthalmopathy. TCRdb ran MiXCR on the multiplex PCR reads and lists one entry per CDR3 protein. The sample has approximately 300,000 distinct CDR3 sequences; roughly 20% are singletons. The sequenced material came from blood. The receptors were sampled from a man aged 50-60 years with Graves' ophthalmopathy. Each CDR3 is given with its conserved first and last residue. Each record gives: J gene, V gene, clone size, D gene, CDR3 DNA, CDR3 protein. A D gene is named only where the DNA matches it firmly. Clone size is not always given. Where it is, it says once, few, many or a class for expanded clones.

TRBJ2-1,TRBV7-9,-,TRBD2,TGTGCCAGCAGCCCCGAGACTAGCGGGAGAAGGGAGCAGTTCTTC,CASSPETSGRREQFF
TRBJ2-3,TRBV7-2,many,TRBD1,TGTGCCAGTCGTGACAGGGGCGGCACAGATACGCAGTATTTT,CASRDRGGTDTQYF
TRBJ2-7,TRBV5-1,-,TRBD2,TGCGCCAGCGGTAAAAACCCCGGACTAGCGGGATCCTCCTACGAGCAGTACTTC,CASGKNPGLAGSSYEQYF
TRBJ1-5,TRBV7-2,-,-,TGTGCCACCAGGGTGCTCTATAGCAATCAGCCCCAGCATTTT,CATRVLYSNQPQHF
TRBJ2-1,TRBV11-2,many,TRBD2,TGTGCCAGCAGCGCGACTAGCGGGGCGTACAATGAGCAGTTCTTC,CASSATSGAYNEQFF
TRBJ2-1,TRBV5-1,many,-,TGCGCCAGCAGCTTGTCTGGGGGGAAAGGCAATGAGCAGTTCTTC,CASSLSGGKGNEQFF
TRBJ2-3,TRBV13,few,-,TGTGCCAGCAGCTTAGCGGAAGGGCCAGATACGCAGTATTTT,CASSLAEGPDTQYF
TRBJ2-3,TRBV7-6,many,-,TGTGCCAGCAGCTTAGCGGGACCCACAGATACGCAGTATTTT,CASSLAGPTDTQYF
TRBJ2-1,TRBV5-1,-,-,TGCGCCAGCAGCACACAGGGATACAATGAGCAGTTCTTC,CASSTQGYNEQFF
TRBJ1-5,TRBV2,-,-,TGTGCCAGCAGTCGGCGGGGAAGGGGAAGCAATCAGCCCCAGCATTTT,CASSRRGRGSNQPQHF
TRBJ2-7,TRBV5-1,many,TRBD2,TGCGCCAGCAGCCCGAGCGGGAGAGAGGGTAACGAGCAGTACTTC,CASSPSGREGNEQYF
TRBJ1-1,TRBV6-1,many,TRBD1,TGTGCCAGCAGTTATCAGGGGGCGAACACTGAAGCTTTCTTT,CASSYQGANTEAFF
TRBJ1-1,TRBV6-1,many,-,TGTGCCAGCAGTTACGGCAGGGGAGGGACTGAAGCTTTCTTT,CASSYGRGGTEAFF
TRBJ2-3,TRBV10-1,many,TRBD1,TGCGCCAGCAGTCCGGACAGGGAAGAAGCAGATACGCAGTATTTT,CASSPDREEADTQYF
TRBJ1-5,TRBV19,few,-,TGTGCCAGTAGTTCGACAGTCTTTGGAGCTCAGCCCCAGCATTTT,CASSSTVFGAQPQHF
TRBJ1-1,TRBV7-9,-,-,TGTGCCAGCAGCCCCCACCCTGGGCAATTGAACACTGAAGCTTTCTTT,CASSPHPGQLNTEAFF
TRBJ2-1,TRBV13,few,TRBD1,TGTGCCAGCAGCTTGGGACAGACCCTCTACAATGAGCAGTTCTTC,CASSLGQTLYNEQFF
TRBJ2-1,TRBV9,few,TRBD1,TGTGCCAGCAGCGTAGCAGGGACAGTTAGCTCCTACAATGAGCAGTTCTTC,CASSVAGTVSSYNEQFF
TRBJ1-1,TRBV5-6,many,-,TGTGCCAGCAGCTTGGGGGCAGGCCGAAACACTGAAGCTTTCTTT,CASSLGAGRNTEAFF
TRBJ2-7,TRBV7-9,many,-,TGTGCCAGCAGCCAGACAGGTTTGGGGCAGTACTTC,CASSQTGLGQYF
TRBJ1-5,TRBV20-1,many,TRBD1,TGCAGTGCCCGAGGGACAGCTCCCAATCAGCCCCAGCATTTT,CSARGTAPNQPQHF
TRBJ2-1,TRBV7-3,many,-,TGTGCCAGCAGCTTAAGTGGGGGGTATGAGCAGTTCTTC,CASSLSGGYEQFF
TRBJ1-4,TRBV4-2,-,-,TGTGCCAGCAGCCAAGAGATGAGTCGAGGGAATGAAAAACTGTTTTTT,CASSQEMSRGNEKLFF
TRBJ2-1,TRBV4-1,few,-,TGCGCCAGCAGCCAAGCTCCGACAGCCTACAATGAGCAGTTCTTC,CASSQAPTAYNEQFF
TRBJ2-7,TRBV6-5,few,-,TGTGCCAGCAGTTTTGGCGGCGACATTAGCTCCTACGAGCAGTACTTC,CASSFGGDISSYEQYF
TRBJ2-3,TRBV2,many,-,TGTGCCACCGGAACGGGAGAGGCAACAGATACGCAGTATTTT,CATGTGEATDTQYF
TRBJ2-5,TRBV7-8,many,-,TGTGCCAGCAGCTTATCTGCGTACCAAGAGACCCAGTACTTC,CASSLSAYQETQYF
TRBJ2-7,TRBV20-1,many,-,TGCAGTGCTTGGGGCCAAGCAGGGGACGAGCAGTACTTC,CSAWGQAGDEQYF
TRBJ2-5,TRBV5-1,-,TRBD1,TGCGCCAGCAGCCGCGACGGGGAATACAGGGGAGAGACCCAGTACTTC,CASSRDGEYRGETQYF
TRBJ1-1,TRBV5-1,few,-,TGCGCCACCGCCGAGAGGGGTGACACTGAAGCTTTCTTT,CATAERGDTEAFF
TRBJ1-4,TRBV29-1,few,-,TGCAGCGTTGAACTCCCCCCCGACCTAGCAACTAATGAAAAACTGTTTTTT,CSVELPPDLATNEKLFF
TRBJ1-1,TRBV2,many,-,TGTGCCAGCGGGGCGTTGGGAGGGGGCACTGAAGCTTTCTTT,CASGALGGGTEAFF
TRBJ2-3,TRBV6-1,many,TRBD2,TGTGCCAGCAGTGAAGCGCTAAGACTAGCGGGAGGATTCCCAACACCAGATACGCAGTATTTT,CASSEALRLAGGFPTPDTQYF
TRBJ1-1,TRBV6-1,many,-,TGTGCCAGCACTCAAACCGGGAGGAACACTGAAGCTTTCTTT,CASTQTGRNTEAFF
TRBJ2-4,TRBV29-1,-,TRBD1,TGCAGCGTAGAAGGGACAGGTCAAGCCAAAAACATTCAGTACTTC,CSVEGTGQAKNIQYF
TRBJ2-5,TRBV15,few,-,TGTGCCACCAGCAGAGATCGATTCGCATACGGGACCCAGTACTTC,CATSRDRFAYGTQYF